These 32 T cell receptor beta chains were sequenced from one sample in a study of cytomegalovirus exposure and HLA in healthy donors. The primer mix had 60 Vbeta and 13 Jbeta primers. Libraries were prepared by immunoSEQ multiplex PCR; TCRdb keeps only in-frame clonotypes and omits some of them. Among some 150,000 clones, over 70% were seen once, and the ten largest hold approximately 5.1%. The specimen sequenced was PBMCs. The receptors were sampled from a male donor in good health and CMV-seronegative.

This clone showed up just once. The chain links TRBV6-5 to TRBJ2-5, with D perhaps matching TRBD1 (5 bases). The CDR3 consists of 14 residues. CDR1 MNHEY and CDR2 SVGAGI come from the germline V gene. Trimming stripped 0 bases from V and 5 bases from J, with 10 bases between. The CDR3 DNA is TGTGCCAGCAGTTACTCCCAGGGCGCGGAGACCCAGTACTTC. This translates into CASSYSQGAETQYF.

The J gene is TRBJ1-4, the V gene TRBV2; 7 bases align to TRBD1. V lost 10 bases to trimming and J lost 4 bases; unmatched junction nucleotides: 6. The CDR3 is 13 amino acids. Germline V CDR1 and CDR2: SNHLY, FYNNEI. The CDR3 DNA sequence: TGTGCCAACCGGGACAGAGATAATGAAAAACTGTTTTTT. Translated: CANRDRDNEKLFF. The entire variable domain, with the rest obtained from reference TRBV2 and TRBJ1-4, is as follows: EPEVTQTPSHQVTQMGQEVILRCVPISNHLYFYWYRQILGQKVEFLVSFYNNEISEKSEIFDDQFSVERPDGSNFTLKIRSTKLEDSAMYFCANRDRDNEKLFFGSGTQLSVL.

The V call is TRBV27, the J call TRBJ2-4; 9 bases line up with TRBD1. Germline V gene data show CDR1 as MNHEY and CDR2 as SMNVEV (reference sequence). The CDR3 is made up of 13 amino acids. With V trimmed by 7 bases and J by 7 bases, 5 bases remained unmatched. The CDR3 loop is CASTGTGKNIQYF. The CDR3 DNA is TGTGCCAGCACCGGGACAGGGAAGAACATTCAGTACTTC.

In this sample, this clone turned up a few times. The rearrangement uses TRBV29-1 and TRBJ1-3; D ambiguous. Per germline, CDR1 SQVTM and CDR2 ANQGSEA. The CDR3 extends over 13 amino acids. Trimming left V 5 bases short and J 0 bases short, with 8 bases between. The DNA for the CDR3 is TGCAGCGTTCGACAAAACTCTGGAAACACCATATATTTT. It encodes CSVRQNSGNTIYF.

The CDR3 DNA follows: TGCGCCAGCAGCGGGGGGGGGATGAACACTGAAGCTTTCTTT. Its protein is CASSGGGMNTEAFF. J is TRBJ1-1 and V is TRBV5-1; possibly TRBD1 for D (5 bases). The CDR3 is 14 residues long. V lost 4 bases to trimming and J lost 0 bases, with 10 bases between them. Germline loops: CDR1 SGHRS, CDR2 YFSETQ.

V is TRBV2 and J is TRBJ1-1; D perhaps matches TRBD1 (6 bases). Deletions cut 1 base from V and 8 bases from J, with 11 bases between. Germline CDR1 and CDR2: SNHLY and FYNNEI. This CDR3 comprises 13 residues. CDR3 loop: CASSEGATGEAFF. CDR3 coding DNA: TGTGCCAGCAGTGAAGGCGCGACAGGCGAAGCTTTCTTT.

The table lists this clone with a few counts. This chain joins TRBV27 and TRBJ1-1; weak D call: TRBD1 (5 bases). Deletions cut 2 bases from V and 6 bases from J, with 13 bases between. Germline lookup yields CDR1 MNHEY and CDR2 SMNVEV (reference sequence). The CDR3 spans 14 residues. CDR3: CASSLGGVRAEAFF. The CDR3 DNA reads TGTGCCAGCAGTTTAGGGGGGGTTCGGGCTGAAGCTTTCTTT.

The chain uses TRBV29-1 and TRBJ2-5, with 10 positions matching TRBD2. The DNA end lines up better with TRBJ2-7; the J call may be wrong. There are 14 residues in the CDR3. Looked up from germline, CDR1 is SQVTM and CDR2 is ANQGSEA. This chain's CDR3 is CSFTGTSETYEQYF. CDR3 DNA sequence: TGCAGCTTCACCGGGACTAGCGAGACCTACGAGCAGTACTTC.

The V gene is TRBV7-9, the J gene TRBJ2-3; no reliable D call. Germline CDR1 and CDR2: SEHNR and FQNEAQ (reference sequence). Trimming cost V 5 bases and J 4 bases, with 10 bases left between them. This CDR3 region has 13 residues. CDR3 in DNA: TGTGCCAGCAGCATCGGGTTGTCAGATACGCAGTATTTT. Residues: CASSIGLSDTQYF.

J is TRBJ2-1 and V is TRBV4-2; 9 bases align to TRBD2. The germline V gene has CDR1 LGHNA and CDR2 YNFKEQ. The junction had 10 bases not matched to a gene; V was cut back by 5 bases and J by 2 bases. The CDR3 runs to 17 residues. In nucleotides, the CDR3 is TGTGCCAGCAGCGTATCCCGCGGGGGGGCAACCTACAATGAGCAGTTCTTC. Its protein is CASSVSRGGATYNEQFF.

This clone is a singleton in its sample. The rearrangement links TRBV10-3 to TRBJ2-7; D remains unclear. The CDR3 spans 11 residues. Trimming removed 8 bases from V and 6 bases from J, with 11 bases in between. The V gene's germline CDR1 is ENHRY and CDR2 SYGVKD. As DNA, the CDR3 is TGTGCCATCGGCAATCAGGTCGAGCAGTACTTC. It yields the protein CAIGNQVEQYF.

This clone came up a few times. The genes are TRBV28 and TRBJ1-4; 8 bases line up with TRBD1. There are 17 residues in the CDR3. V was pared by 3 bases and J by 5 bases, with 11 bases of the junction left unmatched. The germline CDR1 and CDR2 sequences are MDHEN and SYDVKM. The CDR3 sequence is CASSLTGESVLNEKLFF. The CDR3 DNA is TGTGCCAGCAGTTTGACAGGGGAATCGGTCCTAAATGAAAAACTGTTTTTT.

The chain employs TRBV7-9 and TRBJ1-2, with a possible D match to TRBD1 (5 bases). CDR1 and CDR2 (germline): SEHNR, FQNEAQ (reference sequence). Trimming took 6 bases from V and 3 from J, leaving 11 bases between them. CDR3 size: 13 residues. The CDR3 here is CASSRDSDYGYTF. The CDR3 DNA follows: TGTGCCAGCAGTCGGGACTCCGACTATGGCTACACCTTC.

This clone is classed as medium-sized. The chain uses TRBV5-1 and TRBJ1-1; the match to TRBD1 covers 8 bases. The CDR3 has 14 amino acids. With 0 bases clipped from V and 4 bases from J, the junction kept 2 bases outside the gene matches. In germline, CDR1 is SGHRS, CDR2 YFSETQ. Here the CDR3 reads CASSLDTGGTEAFF. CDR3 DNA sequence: TGCGCCAGCAGCTTGGATACAGGGGGCACTGAAGCTTTCTTT.

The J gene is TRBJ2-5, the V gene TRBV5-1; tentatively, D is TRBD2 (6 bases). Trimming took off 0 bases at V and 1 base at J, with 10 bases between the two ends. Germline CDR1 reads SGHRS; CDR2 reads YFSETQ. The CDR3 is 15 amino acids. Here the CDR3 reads CASSLVAGSQETQYF. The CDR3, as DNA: TGCGCCAGCAGCTTGGTTGCCGGGAGCCAAGAGACCCAGTACTTC.

The CDR3 region is CASSVPGDEGNTIYF. CDR3 coding DNA: TGTGCCAGCAGCGTACCAGGGGATGAAGGAAACACCATATATTTT. The rearrangement uses TRBV9 and TRBJ1-3; a possible D gene is TRBD1 (6 bases). V was cut by 1 base and J by 4 bases, with 12 bases left in between. This CDR3 comprises 15 residues. CDR1 is SGDLS, CDR2 YYNGEE, per germline.

The CDR3: CASSLQIQETQYF. Here the CDR3 DNA reads TGTGCCAGCAGCTTACAGATTCAAGAGACCCAGTACTTC. V and J are TRBV7-9 and TRBJ2-5, with D hard to call. The CDR3 length is 13 residues. CDR1 SEHNR and CDR2 FQNEAQ come from the germline V gene (reference sequence). V lost 2 bases to trimming and J lost 2 bases, with 6 bases between them. Complete variable domain (other parts from reference TRBV7-9 and TRBJ2-5): DTGVSQNPRHKITKRGQNVTFRCDPISEHNRLYWYRQTLGQGPEFLTYFQNEAQLEKSRLLSDRFSAERPKGSFSTLEIQRTEQGDSAMYLCASSLQIQETQYFGPGTRLLVL.

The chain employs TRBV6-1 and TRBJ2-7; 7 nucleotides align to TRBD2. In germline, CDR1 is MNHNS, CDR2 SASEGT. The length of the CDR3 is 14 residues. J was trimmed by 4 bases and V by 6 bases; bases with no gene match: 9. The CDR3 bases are TGTGCCAGCAGATTGGGGGGGGGAAGGTACGAGCAGTACTTC. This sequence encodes CASRLGGGRYEQYF.

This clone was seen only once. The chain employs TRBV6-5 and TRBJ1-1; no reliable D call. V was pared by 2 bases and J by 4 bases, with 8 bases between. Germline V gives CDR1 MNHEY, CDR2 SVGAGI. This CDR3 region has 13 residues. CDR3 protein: CASSYGQATEAFF. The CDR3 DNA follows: TGTGCCAGCAGTTACGGGCAGGCCACTGAAGCTTTCTTT.

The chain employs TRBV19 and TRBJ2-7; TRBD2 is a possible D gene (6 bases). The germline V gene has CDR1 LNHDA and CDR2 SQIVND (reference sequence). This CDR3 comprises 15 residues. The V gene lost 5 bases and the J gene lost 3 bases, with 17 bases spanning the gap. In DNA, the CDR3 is TGTGCCAGTAGTTTGGACGCGGGGAGTAACTACGAGCAGTACTTC. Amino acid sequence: CASSLDAGSNYEQYF.

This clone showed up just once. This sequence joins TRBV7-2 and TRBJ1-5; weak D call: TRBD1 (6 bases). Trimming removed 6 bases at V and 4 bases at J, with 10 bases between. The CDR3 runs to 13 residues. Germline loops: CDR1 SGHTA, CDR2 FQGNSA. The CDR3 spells CASSVQGNQPQHF. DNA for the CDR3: TGTGCCAGCAGTGTTCAGGGGAATCAGCCCCAGCATTTT.

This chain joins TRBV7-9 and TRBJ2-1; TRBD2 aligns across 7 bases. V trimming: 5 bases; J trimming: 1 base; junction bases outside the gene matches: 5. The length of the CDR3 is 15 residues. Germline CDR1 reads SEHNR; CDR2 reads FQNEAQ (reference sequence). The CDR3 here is CASSRRAGSYNEQFF. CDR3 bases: TGTGCCAGCAGCCGCCGAGCGGGGTCCTACAATGAGCAGTTCTTC.

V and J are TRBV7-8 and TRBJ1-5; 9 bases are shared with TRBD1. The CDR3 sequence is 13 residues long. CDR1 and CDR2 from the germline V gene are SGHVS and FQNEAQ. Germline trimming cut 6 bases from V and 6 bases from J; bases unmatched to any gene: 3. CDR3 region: CASRPGQGQPQHF. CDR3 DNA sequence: TGTGCCAGCAGACCGGGACAGGGTCAGCCCCAGCATTTT. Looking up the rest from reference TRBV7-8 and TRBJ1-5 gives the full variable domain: GAGVSQSPRYKVAKRGQDVALRCDPISGHVSLFWYQQALGQGPEFLTYFQNEAQLDKSGLPSDRFFAERPEGSVSTLKIQRTQQEDSAVYLCASRPGQGQPQHFGDGTRLSIL.

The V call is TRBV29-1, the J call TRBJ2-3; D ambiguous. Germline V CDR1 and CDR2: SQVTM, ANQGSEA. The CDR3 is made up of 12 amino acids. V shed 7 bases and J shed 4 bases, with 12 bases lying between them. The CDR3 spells CSEIQASDTQYF. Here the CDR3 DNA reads TGCAGCGAAATCCAGGCGTCAGATACGCAGTATTTT.

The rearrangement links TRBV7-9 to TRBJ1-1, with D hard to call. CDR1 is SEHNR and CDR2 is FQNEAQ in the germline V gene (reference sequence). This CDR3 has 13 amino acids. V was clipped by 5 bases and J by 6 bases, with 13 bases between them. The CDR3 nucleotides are TGTGCCAGCAGCGCGGATGGAGGTTCTGAAGCTTTCTTT. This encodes CASSADGGSEAFF.

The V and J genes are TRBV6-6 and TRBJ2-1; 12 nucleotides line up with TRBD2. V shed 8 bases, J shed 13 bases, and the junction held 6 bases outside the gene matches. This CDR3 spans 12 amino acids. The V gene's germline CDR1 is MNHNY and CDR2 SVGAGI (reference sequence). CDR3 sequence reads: CASGLAGPGQFF. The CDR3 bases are TGTGCCAGCGGACTAGCGGGGCCGGGCCAGTTCTTC.

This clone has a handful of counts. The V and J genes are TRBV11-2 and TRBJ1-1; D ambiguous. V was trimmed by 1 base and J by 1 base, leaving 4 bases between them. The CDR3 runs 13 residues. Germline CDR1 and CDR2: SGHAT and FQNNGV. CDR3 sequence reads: CASSLGENTEAFF. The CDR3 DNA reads TGTGCCAGCAGCTTAGGAGAGAACACTGAAGCTTTCTTT.

The chain's CDR3 is CASGQSKSGYTF. CDR3 nucleotides: TGTGCCAGCGGGCAGAGCAAATCTGGCTACACCTTC. This chain links TRBV6-1 with TRBJ1-2; unclear D gene. Germline CDR1 is MNHNS and CDR2 is SASEGT. V was shortened by 8 bases and J by 7 bases, with 14 bases between the two germline ends. The CDR3 loop spans 12 amino acids.

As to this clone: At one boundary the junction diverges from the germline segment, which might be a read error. The CDR3 DNA sequence: TGCGCCAGCTCCGACAATGAGCAGTTCTTC. Amino acid sequence: CASSDNEQFF. The V and J genes are TRBV10-2 and TRBJ2-1; D ambiguous. CDR1 is WSHSY and CDR2 is SAAADI in the germline V gene. The CDR3 is made up of 10 amino acids.

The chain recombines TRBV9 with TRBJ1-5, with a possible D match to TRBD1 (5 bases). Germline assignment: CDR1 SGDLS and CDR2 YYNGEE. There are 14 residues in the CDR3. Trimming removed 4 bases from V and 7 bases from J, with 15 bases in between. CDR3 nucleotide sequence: TGTGCCAGCAGCCTGGACACGCGTCCCCAGCCCCAGCATTTT. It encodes CASSLDTRPQPQHF. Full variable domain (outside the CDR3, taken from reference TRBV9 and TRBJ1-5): DSGVTQTPKHLITATGQRVTLRCSPRSGDLSVYWYQQSLDQGLQFLIQYYNGEERAKGNILERFSAQQFPDLHSELNLSSLELGDSALYFCASSLDTRPQPQHFGDGTRLSIL.

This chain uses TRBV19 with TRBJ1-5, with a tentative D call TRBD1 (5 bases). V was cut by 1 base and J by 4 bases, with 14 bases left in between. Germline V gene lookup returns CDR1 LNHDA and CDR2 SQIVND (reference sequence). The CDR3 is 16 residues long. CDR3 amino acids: CASSIGKGIGNQPQHF. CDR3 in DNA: TGTGCCAGTAGTATAGGAAAGGGGATCGGAAATCAGCCCCAGCATTTT.

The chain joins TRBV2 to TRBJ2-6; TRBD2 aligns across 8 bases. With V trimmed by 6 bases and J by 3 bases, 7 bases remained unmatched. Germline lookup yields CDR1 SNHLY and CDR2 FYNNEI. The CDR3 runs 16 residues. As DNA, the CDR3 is TGTGCCAGCAGGGGGGCGGGGGGCAATGGGGCCAACGTCCTGACTTTC. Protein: CASRGAGGNGANVLTF.